These 25 T cell receptor beta chains were sequenced from one sample in a study of T cell responses to AZD1222 COVID-19 vaccine (TCRdb year 2021). Per the publication, the time point label means: about 28 days (+/-7) after the second vaccine dose. To prepare the library, the immunoSEQ multiplex PCR assay was applied. Not all clones reach the TCRdb copy of this immuneACCESS table, which keeps in-frame sequences only. Checked studies attribute under half of the gap to unresolved V genes and leave the rest unexplained. The sample includes about 160,000 clones, with 70% to 90% observed a single time. The ten biggest clones cover 4.3% of the sample. The sample here was peripheral blood, taken 28 days after the second AZD1222 dose. Every receptor here comes from an adult who received the AZD1222 COVID-19 vaccine.

CDR3 in DNA: TGTGCCAGTTCCGACGGGGGGGCCGGTATAGGAGATGAGCAGTTCTTC. Residues: CASSDGGAGIGDEQFF. The chain has TRBV19 and TRBJ2-1, with 8 bases fitting TRBD2. V was pared by 8 bases and J by 8 bases, with 17 bases of the junction left unmatched. The CDR3 extends over 16 amino acids. Germline assignment: CDR1 LNHDA and CDR2 SQIVND (reference sequence).

In nucleotides, the CDR3 is TGCGCCAGCAGCACCTTACAGGGCGGCTATGGCTACACCTTC. Translating it yields CASSTLQGGYGYTF. The rearrangement links TRBV5-1 to TRBJ1-2; D possibly corresponds to TRBD1 (6 bases). The CDR3 covers 14 residues. Trimming removed 4 bases at V and 4 bases at J, with 14 bases between. The germline V gene encodes CDR1 SGHRS and CDR2 YFSETQ.

This chain joins TRBV10-3 and TRBJ1-2, with TRBD1 matching over 12 bases. Trimming cost V 10 bases and J 3 bases; bases outside gene matches: 9. This CDR3 contains 15 residues. CDR1 ENHRY and CDR2 SYGVKD come from the germline V gene. The CDR3 DNA reads TGTGCCACCGGGAGGGGACAGGGGGCTGACTATGGCTACACCTTC. This gives the protein CATGRGQGADYGYTF.

Only a few counts were recorded for this clone. This chain links TRBV5-8 with TRBJ2-2; TRBD2 matches at 8 bases. The V gene end was trimmed by 2 bases and the J gene end by 6 bases; junction bases not matched to a gene: 6. Germline CDR1 is SGHTS and CDR2 is YDEGEE. CDR3 length equals 15 residues. The CDR3 region has the DNA TGTGCCAGCAGCTTTGGTCGGCGGGGGGCCGGGGAGCTGTTTTTT. Encoded protein: CASSFGRRGAGELFF.

The gene calls are TRBV2 and TRBJ1-5; unclear D gene. Germline V gene lookup returns CDR1 SNHLY and CDR2 FYNNEI. CDR3 size: 16 residues. Trimming pared 3 bases from V and 4 bases from J, leaving 16 bases between. The DNA of the CDR3 is TGTGCCAGCAGTGATGTATATATCGGGAATAATCAGCCCCAGCATTTT. Translating it yields CASSDVYIGNNQPQHF.

The V and J genes are TRBV19 and TRBJ1-2; D may be TRBD1 (5 bases). V lost 9 bases and J lost 4, with 9 bases in between. Germline-derived CDR1 and CDR2 are LNHDA and SQIVND (reference sequence). The CDR3 consists of 11 residues. CDR3: CASGAGYGYTF. The DNA for the CDR3 is TGTGCCAGCGGGGCTGGCTATGGCTACACCTTC.

In this sample, this clone turned up once. The chain combines TRBV9 with TRBJ1-3; D gene unclear. CDR3 length: 15 amino acids. Trimming cost V 1 base and J 0 bases, with 8 bases left between them. Germline V gene data show CDR1 as SGDLS and CDR2 as YYNGEE. In nucleotides, the CDR3 is TGTGCCAGCAGCGTACTAGGTAGCTCTGGAAACACCATATATTTT. Translated, it gives CASSVLGSSGNTIYF.

This sequence joins TRBV30 and TRBJ1-1, with D possibly matching TRBD1 (5 bases). V lost 4 bases to trimming and J lost 2 bases, with 23 bases between them. In germline, CDR1 is GTSNPN, CDR2 SVGIG (reference sequence). The CDR3 is 17 amino acids. The CDR3 region has the DNA TGTGCCTGGATACTTTCACGGGGGTTCTCTATAAACACTGAAGCTTTCTTT. Its translation is CAWILSRGFSINTEAFF. Together with reference TRBV30 and TRBJ1-1, the CDR3 gives the full variable domain: SQTIHQWPATLVQPVGSPLSLECTVEGTSNPNLYWYRQAAGRGLQLLFYSVGIGQISSEVPQNLSASRPQDRQFILSSKKLLLSDSGFYLCAWILSRGFSINTEAFFGQGTRLTVV.

In this sample, this clone turned up a few times. V gene TRBV21-1 combines with J gene TRBJ1-2; the tabulated D call, TRBD1, remains unverified against the DNA. TRBV21-1 is a documented pseudogene. The CDR3 runs 17 residues. This CDR3 is CASSKVRVEGSIYGYTF. Here the CDR3 DNA reads TGTGCCAGCAGCAAAGTCAGGGTAGAAGGCAGCATCTATGGCTACACCTTC.

This chain uses TRBV10-3 with TRBJ2-7; possibly TRBD2 for D (7 bases). The ends were cut back, 6 bases at V and 2 bases at J, with 23 bases in the middle. The length of the CDR3 is 17 residues. Germline lookup yields CDR1 ENHRY and CDR2 SYGVKD. CDR3 in DNA: TGTGCCATCAGGGGTTTCGGGGCGGGGGCTGGACCCTACGAGCAGTACTTC. Translated, it gives CAIRGFGAGAGPYEQYF.

This clone is a singleton in its sample. The V call is TRBV5-6, the J call TRBJ1-1; 7 positions match TRBD1. From germline, CDR1 is SGHDT and CDR2 YYEEEE. The CDR3 length is 15 residues. Trimming removed 4 bases from V and 4 bases from J; junction bases left unmatched: 10. The DNA of the CDR3 is TGTGCCAGCAGCCCCCGGACAGGTTGGAGCACTGAAGCTTTCTTT. This gives the protein CASSPRTGWSTEAFF.

This chain links TRBV5-1 with TRBJ1-1; 7 bases are a match to TRBD1. V shed 2 bases and J 1 base; nucleotides not matched to a gene: 5. Germline CDR1 SGHRS, CDR2 YFSETQ. This CDR3 contains 15 residues. CDR3 sequence: CASSFQGETNTEAFF. The CDR3 DNA reads TGCGCCAGCAGCTTCCAGGGGGAAACGAACACTGAAGCTTTCTTT.

The chain links TRBV6-2 or TRBV6-3 to TRBJ1-4; D is unresolved. Germline CDR1 reads MNHEY; CDR2 reads SVGEGT. CDR3 length: 13 amino acids. The V gene lost 6 bases and the J gene lost 3 bases, with 8 bases spanning the gap. The CDR3 nucleotides are TGTGCCAGCAGACCTTCTTCTAATGAAAAACTGTTTTTT. Translation gives CASRPSSNEKLFF.

The chain carries TRBV20-1 and TRBJ1-1, with D hard to call. The CDR3 contains 11 residues. V shed 5 bases and J shed 7 bases, with 11 bases lying between them. Germline V gene lookup returns CDR1 DFQATT and CDR2 SNEGSKA (reference sequence). DNA for the CDR3: TGCAGTGCTCTAATTAGTAGTGAAGCTTTCTTT. Its translation is CSALISSEAFF.

This chain links TRBV6-4 with TRBJ1-2; D is uncertain. Germline CDR1 MRHNA, CDR2 SNTAGT. Trimming stripped 4 bases from V and 3 bases from J, with 9 bases between. The CDR3 consists of 13 residues. In DNA, the CDR3 is TGTGCCAGCAGTGCGGGTAGGGACTATGGCTACACCTTC. Protein: CASSAGRDYGYTF.

The rearrangement joins TRBV19 to TRBJ2-7; 7 bases fit TRBD1. The V gene end was trimmed by 3 bases and the J gene end by 2 bases; junction bases not matched to a gene: 7. Germline V lookup: CDR1 LNHDA, CDR2 SQIVND (reference sequence). CDR3 length: 15 residues. The DNA for the CDR3 is TGTGCCAGTAGTATTTCTCCGGGACAGACCTACGAGCAGTACTTC. Residues: CASSISPGQTYEQYF.

J is TRBJ1-2 and V is TRBV9, with TRBD1 matching over 9 bases. V shed 0 bases, J shed 4 bases, and the junction held 10 bases outside the gene matches. Germline lookup yields CDR1 SGDLS and CDR2 YYNGEE. CDR3 length: 17 residues. The CDR3 sequence is CASSVATGQGFGYGYTF. The CDR3 coding sequence is TGTGCCAGCAGCGTAGCTACTGGACAGGGGTTCGGCTATGGCTACACCTTC.

The chain combines TRBV19 with TRBJ1-2; perhaps TRBD1 as D (5 bases). Germline CDR1 LNHDA, CDR2 SQIVND (reference sequence). V lost 9 bases and J 5 bases, leaving 16 bases between the germline ends. This CDR3 has 13 residues. The CDR3 loop reads CASLGAGRYGYTF. CDR3 in DNA: TGTGCCAGCTTAGGGGCAGGGCGGTATGGCTACACCTTC. The variable domain in full, with the rest retrieved from reference TRBV19 and TRBJ1-2, is DGGITQSPKYLFRKEGQNVTLSCEQNLNHDAMYWYRQDPGQGLRLIYYSQIVNDFQKGDIAEGYSVSREKKESFPLTVTSAQKNPTAFYLCASLGAGRYGYTFGSGTRLTVV.

The J gene is TRBJ1-4, the V gene TRBV20-1, with 7 bases fitting TRBD1. CDR3 length: 11 amino acids. The germline V gene has CDR1 DFQATT and CDR2 SNEGSKA (reference sequence). V lost 6 bases to trimming and J lost 7 bases; unmatched junction nucleotides: 2. In DNA form, the CDR3 reads TGCAGTGCCCCAGGGGGTGAAAAACTGTTTTTT. Protein product: CSAPGGEKLFF.

This clone occurred once. The genes are TRBV9 and TRBJ2-4; D possibly corresponds to TRBD2 (7 bases). Germline CDR1 and CDR2: SGDLS and YYNGEE. This CDR3 is 15 amino acids long. V lost 5 bases and J 3 bases, leaving 15 bases between the germline ends. CDR3 sequence (DNA): TGTGCCAGCAGTGGGGGGGCCTCCAACAAAAACATTCAGTACTTC. This sequence encodes CASSGGASNKNIQYF.

This clone is a singleton in its sample. This chain uses TRBV14 with TRBJ2-5; maybe TRBD2 (5 bases). The CDR3 runs to 14 residues. CDR1 and CDR2 from the germline V gene are SGHDN and FVKESK. V was trimmed by 3 bases and J by 1 base, leaving 9 bases between them. The chain's CDR3 is CASSHSGIQETQYF. In DNA, the CDR3 is TGTGCCAGCAGCCATTCCGGGATCCAAGAGACCCAGTACTTC.

The chain has TRBV4-3 and TRBJ1-6, with TRBD1 as a possible D gene (6 bases). Trimming cost V 0 bases and J 10 bases, with 13 bases left between them. Germline CDR1 and CDR2: LGHNA and YSLEER. The CDR3 is made up of 15 amino acids. The CDR3 loop is CASSQEGQGMSPLHF. The CDR3, as DNA: TGCGCCAGCAGCCAAGAGGGGCAGGGGATGTCACCCCTCCACTTT.

This clone was recorded at least ten times. This CDR3 is also generated by other DNA sequences in the sample. The rearrangement uses TRBV20-1 and TRBJ2-5; D ambiguous. The V and J ends lost 5 bases and 4 bases respectively, with 5 bases between them. The CDR3 is 10 amino acids. Germline CDR1 is DFQATT and CDR2 is SNEGSKA (reference sequence). Written as DNA, the CDR3 is TGCAGTGCTCTCGGAGAGACCCAGTACTTC. The encoded protein is CSALGETQYF.

V usage is TRBV5-1 and J usage is TRBJ2-5, with D hard to call. Per the germline V gene, CDR1 is SGHRS and CDR2 is YFSETQ. V was trimmed by 1 base and J by 3 bases, leaving 16 bases between them. The CDR3 runs 16 residues. The CDR3 nucleotides are TGCGCCAGCAGCTTGTACTGGTCTCGCCTGAAAGAGACCCAGTACTTC. Translation: CASSLYWSRLKETQYF.

This chain connects TRBV27 to TRBJ2-2, with 8 bases matching TRBD1. The germline V gene has CDR1 MNHEY and CDR2 SMNVEV (reference sequence). The CDR3 is made up of 14 amino acids. V gave up 7 bases and J gave up 7 bases; unmatched junction bases: 8. CDR3 sequence: CASTISGGIGELFF. The CDR3 DNA is TGTGCCAGCACCATCTCAGGGGGCATCGGGGAGCTGTTTTTT.